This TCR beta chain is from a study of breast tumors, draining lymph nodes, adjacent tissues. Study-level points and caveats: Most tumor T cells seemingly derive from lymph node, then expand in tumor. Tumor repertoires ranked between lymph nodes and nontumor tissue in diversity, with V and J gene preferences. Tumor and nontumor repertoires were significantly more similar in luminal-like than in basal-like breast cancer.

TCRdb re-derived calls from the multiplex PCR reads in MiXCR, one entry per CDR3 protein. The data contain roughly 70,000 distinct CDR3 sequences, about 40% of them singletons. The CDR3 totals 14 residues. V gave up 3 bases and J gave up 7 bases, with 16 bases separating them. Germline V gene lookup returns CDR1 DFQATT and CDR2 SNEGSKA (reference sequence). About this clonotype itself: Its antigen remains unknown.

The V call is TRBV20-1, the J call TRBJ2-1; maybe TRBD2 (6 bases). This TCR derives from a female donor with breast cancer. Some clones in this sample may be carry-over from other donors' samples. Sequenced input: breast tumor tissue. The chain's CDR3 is CSARGMGLKNEQFF. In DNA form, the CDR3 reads TGCAGTGCTAGGGGGATGGGACTTAAAAATGAGCAGTTCTTC.